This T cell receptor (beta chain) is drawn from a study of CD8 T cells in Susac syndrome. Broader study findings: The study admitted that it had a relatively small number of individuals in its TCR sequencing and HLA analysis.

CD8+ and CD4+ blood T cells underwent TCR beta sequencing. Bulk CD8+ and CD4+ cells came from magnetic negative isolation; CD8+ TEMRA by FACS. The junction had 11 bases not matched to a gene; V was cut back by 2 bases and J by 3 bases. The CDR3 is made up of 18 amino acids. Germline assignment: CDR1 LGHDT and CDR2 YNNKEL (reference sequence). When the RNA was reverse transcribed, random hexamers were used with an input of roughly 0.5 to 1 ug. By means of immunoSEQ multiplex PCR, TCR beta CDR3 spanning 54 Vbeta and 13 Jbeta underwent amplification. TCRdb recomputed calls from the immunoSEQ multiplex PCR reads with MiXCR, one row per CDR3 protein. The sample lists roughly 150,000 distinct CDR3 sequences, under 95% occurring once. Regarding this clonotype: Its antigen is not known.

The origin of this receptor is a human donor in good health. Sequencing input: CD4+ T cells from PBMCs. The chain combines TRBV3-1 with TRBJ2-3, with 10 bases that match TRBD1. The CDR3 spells CASSQSRQGARRTDTQYF. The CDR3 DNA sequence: TGTGCCAGCAGCCAATCGAGACAGGGGGCGAGGAGAACAGATACGCAGTATTTT.